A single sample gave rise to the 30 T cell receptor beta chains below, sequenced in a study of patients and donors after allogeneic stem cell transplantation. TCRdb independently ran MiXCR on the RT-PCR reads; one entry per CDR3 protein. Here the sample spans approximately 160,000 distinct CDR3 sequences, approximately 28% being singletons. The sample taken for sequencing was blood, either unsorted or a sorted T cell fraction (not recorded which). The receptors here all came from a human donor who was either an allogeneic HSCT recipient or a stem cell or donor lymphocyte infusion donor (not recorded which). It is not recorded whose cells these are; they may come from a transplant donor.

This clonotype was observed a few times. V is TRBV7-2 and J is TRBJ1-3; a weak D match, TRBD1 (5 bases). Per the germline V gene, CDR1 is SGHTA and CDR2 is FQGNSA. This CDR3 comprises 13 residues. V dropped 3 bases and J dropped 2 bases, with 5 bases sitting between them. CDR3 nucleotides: TGTGCCAGCAGCTTGGACACTGGAAACACCATATATTTT. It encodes CASSLDTGNTIYF.

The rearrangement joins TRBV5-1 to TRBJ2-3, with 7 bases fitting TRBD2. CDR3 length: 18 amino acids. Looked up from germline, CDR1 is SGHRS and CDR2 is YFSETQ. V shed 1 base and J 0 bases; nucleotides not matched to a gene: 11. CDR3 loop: CASSLRWRETTSTDTQYF. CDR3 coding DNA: TGCGCCAGCAGCTTGCGGTGGCGGGAGACCACTAGCACAGATACGCAGTATTTT.

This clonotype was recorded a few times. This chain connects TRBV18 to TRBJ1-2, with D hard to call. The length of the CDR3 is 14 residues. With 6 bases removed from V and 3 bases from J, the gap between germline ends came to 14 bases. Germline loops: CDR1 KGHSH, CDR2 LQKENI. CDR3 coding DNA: TGTGCCAGCTCTCCCTTAGACACGTACTATGGCTACACCTTC. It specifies CASSPLDTYYGYTF.

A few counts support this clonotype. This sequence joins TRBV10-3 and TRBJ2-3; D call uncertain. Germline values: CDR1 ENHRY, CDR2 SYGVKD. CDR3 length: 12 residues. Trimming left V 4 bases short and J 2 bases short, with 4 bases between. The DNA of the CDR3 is TGTGCCATCAGTGCAACCACAGATACGCAGTATTTT. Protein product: CAISATTDTQYF.

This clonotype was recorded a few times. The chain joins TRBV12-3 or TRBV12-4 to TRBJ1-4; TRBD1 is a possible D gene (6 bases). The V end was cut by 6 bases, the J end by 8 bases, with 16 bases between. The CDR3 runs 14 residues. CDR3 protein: CASSSRGNGEKLFF. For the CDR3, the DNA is TGTGCCAGCAGCTCAAGGGGGAACGGGGAAAAACTGTTTTTT.

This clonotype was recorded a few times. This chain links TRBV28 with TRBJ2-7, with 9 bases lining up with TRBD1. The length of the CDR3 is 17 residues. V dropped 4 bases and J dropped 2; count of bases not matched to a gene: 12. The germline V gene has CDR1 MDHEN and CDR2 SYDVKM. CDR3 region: CASSSYLRTGDTYEQYF. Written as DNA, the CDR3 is TGTGCCAGCAGTTCATATCTCCGGACAGGGGACACCTACGAGCAGTACTTC.

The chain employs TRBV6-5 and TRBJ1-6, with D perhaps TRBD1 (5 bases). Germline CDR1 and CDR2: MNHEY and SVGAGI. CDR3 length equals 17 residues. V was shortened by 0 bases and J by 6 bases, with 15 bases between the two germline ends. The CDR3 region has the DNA TGTGCCAGCAGTTACTCGTGGCCGCCGGGGGGTAATTCACCCCTCCACTTT. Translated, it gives CASSYSWPPGGNSPLHF.

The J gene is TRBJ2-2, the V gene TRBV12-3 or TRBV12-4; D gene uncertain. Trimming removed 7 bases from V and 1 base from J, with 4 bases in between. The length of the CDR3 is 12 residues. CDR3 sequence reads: CASKENTGELFF. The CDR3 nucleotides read TGTGCCAGCAAAGAGAACACCGGGGAGCTGTTTTTT.

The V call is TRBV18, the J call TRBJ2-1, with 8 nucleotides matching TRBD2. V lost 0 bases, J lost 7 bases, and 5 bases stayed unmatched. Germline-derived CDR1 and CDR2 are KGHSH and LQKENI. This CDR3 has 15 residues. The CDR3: CASSPPAGGGNEQFF. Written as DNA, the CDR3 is TGTGCCAGCTCACCACCGGCGGGAGGAGGTAATGAGCAGTTCTTC.

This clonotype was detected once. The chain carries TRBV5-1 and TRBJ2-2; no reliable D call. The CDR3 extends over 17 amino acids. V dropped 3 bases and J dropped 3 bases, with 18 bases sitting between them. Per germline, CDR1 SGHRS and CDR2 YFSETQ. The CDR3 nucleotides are TGCGCCAGCAGCTACCCGGGTGCCCCGGTGGACACCGGGGAGCTGTTTTTT. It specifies CASSYPGAPVDTGELFF.

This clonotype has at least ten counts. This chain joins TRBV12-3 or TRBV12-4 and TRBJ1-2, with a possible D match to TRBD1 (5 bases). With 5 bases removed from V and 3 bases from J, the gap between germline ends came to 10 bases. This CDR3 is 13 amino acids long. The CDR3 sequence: CASSHTGDYGYTF. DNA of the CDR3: TGTGCCAGCAGTCACACAGGAGACTATGGCTACACCTTC.

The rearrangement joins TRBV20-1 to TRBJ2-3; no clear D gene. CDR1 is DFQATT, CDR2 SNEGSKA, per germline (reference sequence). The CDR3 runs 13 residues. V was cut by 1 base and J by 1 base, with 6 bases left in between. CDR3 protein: CSARGFGTDTQYF. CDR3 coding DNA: TGCAGTGCTAGAGGTTTCGGCACAGATACGCAGTATTTT.

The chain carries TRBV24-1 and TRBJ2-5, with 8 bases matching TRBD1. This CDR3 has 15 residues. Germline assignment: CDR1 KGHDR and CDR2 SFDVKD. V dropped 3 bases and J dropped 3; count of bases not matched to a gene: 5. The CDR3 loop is CATSDDRGGKETQYF. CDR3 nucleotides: TGTGCCACCAGTGATGACAGGGGCGGGAAAGAGACCCAGTACTTC.

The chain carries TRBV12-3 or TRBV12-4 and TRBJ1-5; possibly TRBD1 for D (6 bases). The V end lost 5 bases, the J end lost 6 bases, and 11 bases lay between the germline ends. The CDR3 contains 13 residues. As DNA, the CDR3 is TGTGCCAGCAGTACCCGACAGGCTCAGCCCCAGCATTTT. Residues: CASSTRQAQPQHF.

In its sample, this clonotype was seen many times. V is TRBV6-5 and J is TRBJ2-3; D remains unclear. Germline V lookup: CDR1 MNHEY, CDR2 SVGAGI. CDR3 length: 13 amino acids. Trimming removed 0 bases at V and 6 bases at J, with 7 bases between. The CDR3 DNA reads TGTGCCAGCAGTTACTCTACGAGGGATACGCAGTATTTT. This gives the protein CASSYSTRDTQYF.

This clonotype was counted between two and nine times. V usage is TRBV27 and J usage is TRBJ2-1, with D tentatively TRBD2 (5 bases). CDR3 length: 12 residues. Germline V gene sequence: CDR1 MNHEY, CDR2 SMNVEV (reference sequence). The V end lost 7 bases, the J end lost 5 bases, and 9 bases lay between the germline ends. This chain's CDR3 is CASTGVDNEQFF. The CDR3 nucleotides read TGTGCCAGCACCGGGGTTGACAATGAGCAGTTCTTC.

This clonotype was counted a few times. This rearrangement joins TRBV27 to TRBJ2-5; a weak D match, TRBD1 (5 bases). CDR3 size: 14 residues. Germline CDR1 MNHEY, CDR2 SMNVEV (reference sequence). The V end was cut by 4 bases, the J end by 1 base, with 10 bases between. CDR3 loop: CASSSFDSQETQYF. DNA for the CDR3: TGTGCCAGCAGTTCCTTCGACAGCCAAGAGACCCAGTACTTC.

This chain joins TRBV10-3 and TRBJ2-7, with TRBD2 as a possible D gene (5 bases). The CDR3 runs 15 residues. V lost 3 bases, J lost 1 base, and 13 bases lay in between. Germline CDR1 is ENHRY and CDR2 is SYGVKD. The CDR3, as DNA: TGTGCCATCAGTGATGTAGCAGCGGTGTCCTACGAGCAGTACTTC. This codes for CAISDVAAVSYEQYF.

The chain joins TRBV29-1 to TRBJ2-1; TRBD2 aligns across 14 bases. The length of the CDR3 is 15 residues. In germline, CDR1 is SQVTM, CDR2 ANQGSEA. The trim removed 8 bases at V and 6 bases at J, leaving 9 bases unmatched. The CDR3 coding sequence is TGCAGCTCTTGGGGGGGACTAGCGGGAGCCAATGAGCAGTTCTTC. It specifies CSSWGGLAGANEQFF.

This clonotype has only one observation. This chain's CDR3 is CASSSPGQGETQYF. CDR3 nucleotides: TGTGCCAGCAGCTCCCCGGGACAGGGAGAGACCCAGTACTTC. This chain links TRBV7-2 with TRBJ2-5, with 9 bases fitting TRBD1. The CDR3 is 14 residues long. V gave up 4 bases and J gave up 4 bases; unmatched junction bases: 4. CDR1 SGHTA and CDR2 FQGNSA come from the germline V gene. The full variable domain, its missing parts supplied by reference TRBV7-2 and TRBJ2-5, is GAGVSQSPSNKVTEKGKDVELRCDPISGHTALYWYRQSLGQGLEFLIYFQGNSAPDKSGLPSDRFSAERTGGSVSTLTIQRTQQEDSAVYLCASSSPGQGETQYFGPGTRLLVL.

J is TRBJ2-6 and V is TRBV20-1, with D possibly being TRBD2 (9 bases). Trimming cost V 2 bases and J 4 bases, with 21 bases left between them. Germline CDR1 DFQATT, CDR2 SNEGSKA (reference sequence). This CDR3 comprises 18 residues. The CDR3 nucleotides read TGCAGTGCTAGACACAGGGGGACTAGCAGGTCCGGGGCCAACGTCCTGACTTTC. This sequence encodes CSARHRGTSRSGANVLTF.

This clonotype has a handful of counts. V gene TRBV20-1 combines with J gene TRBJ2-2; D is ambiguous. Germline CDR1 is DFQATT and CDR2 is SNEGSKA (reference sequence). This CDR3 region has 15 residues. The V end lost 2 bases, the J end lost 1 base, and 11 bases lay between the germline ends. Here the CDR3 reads CSARPRPLNTGELFF. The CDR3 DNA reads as TGCAGTGCTAGACCAAGGCCCTTGAACACCGGGGAGCTGTTTTTT.

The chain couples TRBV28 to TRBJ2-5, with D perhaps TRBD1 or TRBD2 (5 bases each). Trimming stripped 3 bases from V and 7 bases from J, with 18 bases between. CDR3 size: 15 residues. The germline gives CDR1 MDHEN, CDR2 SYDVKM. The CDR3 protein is CASSFLGTQRGTQYF. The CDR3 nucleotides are TGTGCCAGCAGTTTCCTGGGGACCCAAAGGGGGACCCAGTACTTC.

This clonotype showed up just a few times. The CDR3 nucleotides are TGCAGTGCTAGAGATAACGGATCTGGAAACACCATATATTTT. This encodes CSARDNGSGNTIYF. The rearrangement uses TRBV20-1 and TRBJ1-3; D unresolved. The CDR3 runs 14 residues. Germline CDR1 is DFQATT and CDR2 is SNEGSKA (reference sequence). The V and J ends lost 0 bases and 1 base respectively, with 7 bases between them.

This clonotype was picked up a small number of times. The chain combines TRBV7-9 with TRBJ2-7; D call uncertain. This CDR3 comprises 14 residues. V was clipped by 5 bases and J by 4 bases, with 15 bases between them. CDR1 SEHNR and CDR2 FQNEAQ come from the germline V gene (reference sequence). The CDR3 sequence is CASSPRQAPYEQYF. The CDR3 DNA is TGTGCCAGCAGCCCAAGACAAGCCCCATACGAGCAGTACTTC.

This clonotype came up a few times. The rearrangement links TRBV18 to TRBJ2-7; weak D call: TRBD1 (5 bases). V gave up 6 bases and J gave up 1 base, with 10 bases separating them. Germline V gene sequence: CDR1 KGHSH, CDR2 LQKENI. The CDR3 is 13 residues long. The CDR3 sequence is CASSVTESYEQYF. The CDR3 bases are TGTGCCAGCTCTGTGACAGAGTCCTACGAGCAGTACTTC.

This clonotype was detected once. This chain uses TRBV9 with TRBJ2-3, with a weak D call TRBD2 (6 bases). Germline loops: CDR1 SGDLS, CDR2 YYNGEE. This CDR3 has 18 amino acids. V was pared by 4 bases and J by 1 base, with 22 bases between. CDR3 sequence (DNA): TGTGCCAGCAGCTCTCAGCATTGGGGACTCCCTGGCACAGATACGCAGTATTTT. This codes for CASSSQHWGLPGTDTQYF.

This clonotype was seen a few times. CDR3 DNA: TGCAGCGTCGCAAGCGAACAGAGCTCCTACAATGAGCAGTTCTTC. It translates to CSVASEQSSYNEQFF. The chain is built from TRBV29-1 and TRBJ2-1; D ambiguous. CDR1 is SQVTM, CDR2 ANQGSEA, per germline. The CDR3 is 15 residues long. V shed 6 bases and J shed 0 bases, with 15 bases lying between them.

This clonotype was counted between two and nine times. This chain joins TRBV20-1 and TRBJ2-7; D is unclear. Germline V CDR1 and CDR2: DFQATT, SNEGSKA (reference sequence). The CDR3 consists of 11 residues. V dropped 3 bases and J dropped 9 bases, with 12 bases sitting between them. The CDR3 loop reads CSARIGLGQYF. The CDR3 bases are TGCAGTGCTAGGATTGGGCTGGGGCAGTACTTC.

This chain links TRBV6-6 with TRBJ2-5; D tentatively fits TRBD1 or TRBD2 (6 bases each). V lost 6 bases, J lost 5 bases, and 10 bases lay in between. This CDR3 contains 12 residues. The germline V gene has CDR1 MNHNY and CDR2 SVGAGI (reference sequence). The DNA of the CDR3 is TGTGCCAGCAGGAGGGGGGATGAGACCCAGTACTTC. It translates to CASRRGDETQYF.